Shown below are 11 T cell receptor beta chains from a single sample sequenced in a study of PD-L1 blockade in urothelial cancer. The data were produced by immunoSEQ multiplex PCR, yet TCRdb's version contains in-frame clones alone and is incomplete. The sample holds about 56,000 clones, 65% to 90% seen once. Time point noted: pretreatment peripheral blood. The sequenced sample was PBMCs, obtained around atezolizumab (anti-PD-L1) treatment. These TCRs come from a man in his sixties or seventies with urothelial cancer.

This sequence joins TRBV14 and TRBJ2-7; 7 nucleotides line up with TRBD1. V lost 0 bases and J lost 1; bases outside the gene matches: 0. Per the germline V gene, CDR1 is SGHDN and CDR2 is FVKESK. The CDR3 consists of 14 residues. This CDR3 is CASSQEQGSYEQYF. The CDR3 DNA sequence: TGTGCCAGCAGCCAAGAACAGGGGTCCTACGAGCAGTACTTC.

This chain uses TRBV14 with TRBJ2-1; D gene uncertain. Germline-derived CDR1 and CDR2 are SGHDN and FVKESK. V lost 3 bases and J lost 4, with 4 bases in between. The CDR3 contains 12 residues. CDR3 sequence reads: CASSHRYNEQFF. The CDR3 region has the DNA TGTGCCAGCAGCCACAGGTACAATGAGCAGTTCTTC.

The CDR3: CASRDRFANTGELFF. The CDR3 nucleotides read TGTGCCAGCAGGGACAGGTTCGCGAACACCGGGGAGCTGTTTTTT. The chain joins TRBV6-6 to TRBJ2-2, with 7 positions matching TRBD1. The V gene end was trimmed by 6 bases and the J gene end by 0 bases; junction bases not matched to a gene: 4. The CDR3 is made up of 15 amino acids. Germline V lookup: CDR1 MNHNY, CDR2 SVGAGI (reference sequence).

This chain joins TRBV6-5 and TRBJ1-2, with 7 bases matching TRBD1. Per the germline V gene, CDR1 is MNHEY and CDR2 is SVGAGI. Losses at the gene ends were 3 bases for V and 8 bases for J; bases not matched to a gene: 6. CDR3 length equals 13 residues. The CDR3 here is CASSYSRGQGYTF. Written as DNA, the CDR3 is TGTGCCAGCAGTTATTCCAGGGGACAGGGCTACACCTTC.

The CDR3 region is CASSSDRRAFYEQYF. DNA for the CDR3: TGTGCCAGCAGCTCAGATCGCAGGGCATTCTACGAGCAGTACTTC. V usage is TRBV28 and J usage is TRBJ2-7, with D maybe TRBD1 (5 bases). Trimming took 6 bases from V and 3 from J, leaving 18 bases between them. The V gene's germline CDR1 is MDHEN and CDR2 SYDVKM. The CDR3 is made up of 15 amino acids.

The chain employs TRBV9 and TRBJ2-1, with 7 positions matching TRBD2. CDR1 and CDR2 (germline): SGDLS, YYNGEE. J lost 7 bases, V lost 0 bases, and 4 bases had no gene match. This CDR3 region has 14 residues. The CDR3 DNA reads as TGTGCCAGCAGCGTAGGTTTTAGCGGGAATGAGCAGTTCTTC. Its protein is CASSVGFSGNEQFF. The variable domain in full, completed from reference TRBV9 and TRBJ2-1, reads DSGVTQTPKHLITATGQRVTLRCSPRSGDLSVYWYQQSLDQGLQFLIQYYNGEERAKGNILERFSAQQFPDLHSELNLSSLELGDSALYFCASSVGFSGNEQFFGPGTRLTVL.

With regard to this clone: Additional DNA sequences in this sample encode the identical CDR3. V is TRBV9 and J is TRBJ2-1; 7 positions agree with TRBD2. Germline V gene sequence: CDR1 SGDLS, CDR2 YYNGEE. V trimming: 2 bases; J trimming: 3 bases; junction bases outside the gene matches: 5. This CDR3 is 15 amino acids long. The CDR3 DNA sequence: TGTGCCAGCAGCGTGGGAGGGGCGGGCTACAATGAGCAGTTCTTC. This gives the protein CASSVGGAGYNEQFF.

V usage is TRBV11-2 and J usage is TRBJ2-3; D ambiguous. Germline values: CDR1 SGHAT, CDR2 FQNNGV. V lost 5 bases and J lost 1, with 10 bases in between. The CDR3 spans 14 residues. CDR3 residues: CASSPLRGTDTQYF. The CDR3 DNA follows: TGTGCCAGCAGCCCACTCCGGGGCACAGATACGCAGTATTTT. Supplemented by reference TRBV11-2 and TRBJ2-3, the full variable domain reads EAGVAQSPRYKIIEKRQSVAFWCNPISGHATLYWYQQILGQGPKLLIQFQNNGVVDDSQLPKDRFSAERLKGVDSTLKIQPAKLEDSAVYLCASSPLRGTDTQYFGPGTRLTVL.

This clone has a single count. The V and J genes are TRBV25-1 and TRBJ1-5; D not resolved. Per germline, CDR1 MGHDK and CDR2 SYGVNS. The CDR3 has 14 residues. V gave up 5 bases and J gave up 5 bases, with 13 bases separating them. CDR3 nucleotides: TGTGCCAGCAGTCCATCGGGGTCGGATCAGCCCCAGCATTTT. It specifies CASSPSGSDQPQHF.

This clone has at least ten counts. The chain links TRBV27 to TRBJ2-7; 13 positions agree with TRBD2. V lost 5 bases, J lost 7 bases, and 8 bases stayed unmatched. Germline CDR1 is MNHEY and CDR2 is SMNVEV (reference sequence). The CDR3 has 15 amino acids. In DNA form, the CDR3 reads TGTGCCAGCAGTATCCGACTAGCGGGAGGATGGGAGCAGTACTTC. Protein product: CASSIRLAGGWEQYF.

The V call is TRBV19, the J call TRBJ2-2; 7 positions match TRBD2. V gave up 7 bases and J gave up 0 bases; unmatched junction bases: 5. The CDR3 covers 15 residues. Germline CDR1 reads LNHDA; CDR2 reads SQIVND (reference sequence). Here the CDR3 reads CASKPGTTNTGELFF. CDR3 coding DNA: TGTGCCAGTAAACCGGGGACTACGAACACCGGGGAGCTGTTTTTT.